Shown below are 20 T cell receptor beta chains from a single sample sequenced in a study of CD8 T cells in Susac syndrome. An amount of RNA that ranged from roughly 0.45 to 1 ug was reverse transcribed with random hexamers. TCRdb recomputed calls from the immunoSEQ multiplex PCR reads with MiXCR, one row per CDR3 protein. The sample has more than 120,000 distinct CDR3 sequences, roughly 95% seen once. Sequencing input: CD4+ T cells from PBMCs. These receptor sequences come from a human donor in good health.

The CDR3 DNA reads as TGTGCCAGCAGTGTAGTCCCCGGGACAGGGTATGGCTACACCTTC. It yields the protein CASSVVPGTGYGYTF. V is TRBV2 and J is TRBJ1-2; TRBD1 agrees at 9 bases. Germline V lookup: CDR1 SNHLY, CDR2 FYNNEI. Germline trimming cut 4 bases from V and 5 bases from J; bases unmatched to any gene: 8. The CDR3 runs 15 residues.

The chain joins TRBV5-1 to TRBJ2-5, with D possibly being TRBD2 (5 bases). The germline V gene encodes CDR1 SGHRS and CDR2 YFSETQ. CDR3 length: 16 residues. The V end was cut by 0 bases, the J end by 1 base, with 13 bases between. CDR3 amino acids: CASSLGMTTSQETQYF. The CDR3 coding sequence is TGCGCCAGCAGCTTGGGAATGACTACCAGCCAAGAGACCCAGTACTTC.

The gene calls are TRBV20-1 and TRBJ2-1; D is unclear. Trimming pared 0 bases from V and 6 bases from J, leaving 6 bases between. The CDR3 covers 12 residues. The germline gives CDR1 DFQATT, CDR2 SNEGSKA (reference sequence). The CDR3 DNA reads TGCAGTGCTAGAGATCAGATCAATGAGCAGTTCTTC. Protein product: CSARDQINEQFF.

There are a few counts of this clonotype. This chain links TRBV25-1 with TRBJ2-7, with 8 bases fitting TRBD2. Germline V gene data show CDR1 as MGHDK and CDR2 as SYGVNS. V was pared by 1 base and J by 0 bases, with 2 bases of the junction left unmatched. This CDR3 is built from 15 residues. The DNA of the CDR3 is TGTGCCAGCAGTGAATCCCTAGCGGGCTCCTACGAGCAGTACTTC. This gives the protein CASSESLAGSYEQYF.

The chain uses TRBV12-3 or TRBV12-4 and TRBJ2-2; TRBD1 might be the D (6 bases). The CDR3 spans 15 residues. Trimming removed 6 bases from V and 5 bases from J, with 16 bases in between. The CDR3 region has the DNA TGTGCCAGCAGGCCCCTAGCCCAGGGGACCGGGGAGCTGTTTTTT. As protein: CASRPLAQGTGELFF.

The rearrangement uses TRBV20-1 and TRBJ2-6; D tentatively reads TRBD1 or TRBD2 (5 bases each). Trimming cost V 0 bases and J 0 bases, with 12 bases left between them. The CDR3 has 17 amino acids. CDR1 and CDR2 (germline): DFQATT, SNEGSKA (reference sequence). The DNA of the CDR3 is TGCAGTGCTAGAGATCGAGAGGGGAGCTCTGGGGCCAACGTCCTGACTTTC. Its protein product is CSARDREGSSGANVLTF.

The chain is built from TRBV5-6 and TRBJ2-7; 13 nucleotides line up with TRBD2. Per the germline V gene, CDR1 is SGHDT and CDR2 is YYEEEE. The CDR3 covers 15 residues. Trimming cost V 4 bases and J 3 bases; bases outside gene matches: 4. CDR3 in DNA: TGTGCCAGCAGCGCGGGACTAGCGGGACTCTACGAGCAGTACTTC. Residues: CASSAGLAGLYEQYF.

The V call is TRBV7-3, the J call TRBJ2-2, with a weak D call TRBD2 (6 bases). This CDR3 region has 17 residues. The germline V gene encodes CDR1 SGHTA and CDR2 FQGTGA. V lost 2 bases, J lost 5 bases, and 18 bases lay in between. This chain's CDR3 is CASSLWGDAGYTGELFF. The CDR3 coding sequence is TGTGCCAGCAGCTTATGGGGGGACGCCGGTTATACCGGGGAGCTGTTTTTT.

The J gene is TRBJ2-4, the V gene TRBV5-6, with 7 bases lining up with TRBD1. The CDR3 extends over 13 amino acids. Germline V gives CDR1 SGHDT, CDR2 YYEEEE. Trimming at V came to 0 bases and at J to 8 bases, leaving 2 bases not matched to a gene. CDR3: CASSLGQGDIQYF. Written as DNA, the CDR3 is TGTGCCAGCAGCTTGGGGCAGGGGGACATTCAGTACTTC.

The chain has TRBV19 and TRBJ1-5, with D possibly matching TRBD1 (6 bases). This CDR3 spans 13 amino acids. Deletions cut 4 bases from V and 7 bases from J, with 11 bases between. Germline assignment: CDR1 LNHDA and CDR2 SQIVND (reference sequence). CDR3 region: CASSTLGGQPQHF. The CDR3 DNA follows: TGTGCCAGTAGTACCTTAGGGGGGCAGCCCCAGCATTTT.

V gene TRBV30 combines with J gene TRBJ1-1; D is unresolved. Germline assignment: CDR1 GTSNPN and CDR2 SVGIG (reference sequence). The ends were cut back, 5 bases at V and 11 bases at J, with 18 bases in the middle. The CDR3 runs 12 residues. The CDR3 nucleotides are TGTGCCTGGGGCGGGGTCGGAAGGGCGGCTTTCTTT. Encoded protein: CAWGGVGRAAFF.

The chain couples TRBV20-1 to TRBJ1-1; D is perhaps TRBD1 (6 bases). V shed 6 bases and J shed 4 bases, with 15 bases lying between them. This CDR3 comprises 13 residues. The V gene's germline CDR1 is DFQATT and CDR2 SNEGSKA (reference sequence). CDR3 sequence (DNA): TGCAGTGCCTTCCCAGGGGTTACCACTGAAGCTTTCTTT. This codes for CSAFPGVTTEAFF.

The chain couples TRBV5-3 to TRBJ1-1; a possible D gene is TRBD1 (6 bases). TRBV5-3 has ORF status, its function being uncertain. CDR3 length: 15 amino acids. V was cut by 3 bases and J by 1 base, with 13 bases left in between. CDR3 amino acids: CARSWGGQQNTEAFF. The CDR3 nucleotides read TGTGCCAGAAGCTGGGGCGGACAGCAGAACACTGAAGCTTTCTTT.

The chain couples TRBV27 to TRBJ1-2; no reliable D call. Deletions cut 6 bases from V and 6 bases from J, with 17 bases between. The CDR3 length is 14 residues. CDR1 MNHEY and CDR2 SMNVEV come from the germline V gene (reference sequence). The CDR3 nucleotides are TGTGCCAGCAGGGAACAAGGCCTAAAACATGGCTACACCTTC. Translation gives CASREQGLKHGYTF.

The CDR3 loop is CAGMTSGIETQYF. The CDR3 nucleotides are TGTGCCGGAATGACTAGCGGGATAGAGACCCAGTACTTC. The V and J genes are TRBV6-1 and TRBJ2-5; 11 nucleotides agree with TRBD2. V dropped 11 bases and J dropped 4; count of bases not matched to a gene: 6. This CDR3 has 13 residues. Germline V gives CDR1 MNHNS, CDR2 SASEGT.

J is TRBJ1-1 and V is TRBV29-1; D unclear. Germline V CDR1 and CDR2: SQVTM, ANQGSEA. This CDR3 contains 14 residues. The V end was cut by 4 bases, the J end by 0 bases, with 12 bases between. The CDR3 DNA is TGCAGCGTTGTAGTAAAGAATATGAACACTGAAGCTTTCTTT. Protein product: CSVVVKNMNTEAFF. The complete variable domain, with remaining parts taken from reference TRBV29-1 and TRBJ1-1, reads SAVISQKPSRDICQRGTSLTIQCQVDSQVTMMFWYRQQPGQSLTLIATANQGSEATYESGFVIDKFPISRPNLTFSTLTVSNMSPEDSSIYLCSVVVKNMNTEAFFGQGTRLTVV.

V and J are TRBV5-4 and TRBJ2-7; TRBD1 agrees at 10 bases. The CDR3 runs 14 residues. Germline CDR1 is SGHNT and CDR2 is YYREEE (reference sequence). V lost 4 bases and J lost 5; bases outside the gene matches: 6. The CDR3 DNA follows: TGTGCCAGCAGCAAGGGACAGGGGAGGCACGAGCAGTACTTC. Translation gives CASSKGQGRHEQYF.

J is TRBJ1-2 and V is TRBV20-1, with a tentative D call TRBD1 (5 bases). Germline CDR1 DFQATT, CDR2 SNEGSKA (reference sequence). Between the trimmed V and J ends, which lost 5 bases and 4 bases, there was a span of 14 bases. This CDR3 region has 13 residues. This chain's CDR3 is CSAPRAPLYGYTF. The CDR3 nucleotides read TGCAGTGCTCCCAGGGCCCCCCTCTATGGCTACACCTTC.

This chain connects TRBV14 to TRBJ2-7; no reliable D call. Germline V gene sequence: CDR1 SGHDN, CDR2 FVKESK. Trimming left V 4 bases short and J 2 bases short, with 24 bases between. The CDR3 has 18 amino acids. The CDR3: CASSLSLWAANTAYEQYF. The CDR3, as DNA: TGTGCCAGCAGCCTGTCTCTGTGGGCAGCGAACACAGCCTACGAGCAGTACTTC.

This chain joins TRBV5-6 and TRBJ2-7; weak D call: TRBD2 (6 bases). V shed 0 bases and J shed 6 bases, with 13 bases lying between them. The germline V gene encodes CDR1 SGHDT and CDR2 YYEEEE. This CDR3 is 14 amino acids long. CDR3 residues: CASSLGGRLGEQYF. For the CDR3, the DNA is TGTGCCAGCAGCTTGGGGGGGAGGTTGGGCGAGCAGTACTTC.